Listed below are T cell receptor beta chains from one sample, sequenced in a study of sequential checkpoint blockade in melanoma. The table came from immunoSEQ multiplex PCR; TCRdb's copy has only in-frame clones and leaves some out. The repertoire holds more than 5,500 clones, around 24% seen once, with roughly 10% in the top ten. Sequenced material: tumor tissue (inferred from file names), taken from a patient given nivolumab and ipilimumab in sequence. The receptors stem from a human donor with melanoma. Both conserved end residues are part of each CDR3. The order of the fields is D gene, CDR3 length, clone size, V gene, J gene, CDR3 protein, CDR3 DNA. The D gene is left open where the match is weak. Clone size appears in some rows only: once, few, many, or a class for an expanded clone.

TRBD2,16,many,TRBV9,TRBJ2-1,CASTYSGLASYNEQFF,TGTGCCAGCACCTACTCGGGACTAGCCTCCTACAATGAGCAGTTCTTC
NA,16,medium-sized,TRBV6-8,TRBJ2-3,CASSKAAGTSTDTQYF,TGTGCCAGCAGCAAAGCCGCCGGGACTAGCACAGATACGCAGTATTTT
NA,14,medium-sized,TRBV18,TRBJ2-5,CASSITGGTETQYF,TGTGCCAGCTCAATCACTGGGGGTACGGAGACCCAGTACTTC
NA,16,many,TRBV4-1,TRBJ2-6,CASSQEGGTGANVLTF,TGCGCCAGCAGCCAAGAAGGAGGCACTGGGGCCAACGTCCTGACTTTC
TRBD2,17,few,TRBV11-3,TRBJ2-5,CASSLGSLAVLQETQYF,TGTGCCAGCAGCTTAGGATCCCTAGCGGTACTTCAAGAGACCCAGTACTTC
NA,14,NA,TRBV19,TRBJ2-3,CASSMAGGTDTQYF,TGTGCCAGTAGTATGGCAGGGGGCACAGATACGCAGTATTTT
NA,16,many,TRBV11-3,TRBJ1-3,CASSLSASSSGNTIYF,TGTGCCAGCAGCTTGTCGGCAAGCAGCTCTGGAAACACCATATATTTT
TRBD1,15,NA,TRBV19,TRBJ2-2,CASSLQGAVTGELFF,TGTGCCAGTAGCCTACAGGGGGCCGTCACCGGGGAGCTGTTTTTT
TRBD1,14,NA,TRBV9,TRBJ2-1,CASSVKGAWVEQFF,TGTGCCAGCAGCGTAAAGGGGGCGTGGGTTGAGCAGTTCTTC
NA,15,few,TRBV6-8,TRBJ2-3,CASSYLLLITDTQYF,TGTGCCAGCAGTTACCTACTCCTAATCACAGATACGCAGTATTTT
NA,14,NA,TRBV18,TRBJ2-1,CASSPPGGGNEQFF,TGTGCCAGCTCACCACCGGGAGGGGGAAATGAGCAGTTCTTC